A selection of T cell receptor beta chains follows, all from one sample in a study of regulatory T cells in long-lasting Graves disease. TCRdb re-derived calls from the multiplex PCR reads in MiXCR, one entry per CDR3 protein. The sample contains about 420,000 distinct CDR3 sequences, roughly 17% of which appear only once. The same sample was also used in a study of T cells in Graves' hyperthyroidism and ophthalmopathy.

The sample here was peripheral blood mononuclear cells (PBMCs), taken at new diagnosis, from a patient treated with antithyroid drugs. The receptor set was obtained from a woman aged 18-30 years with Graves disease. Each CDR3 is given with its conserved first and last residue. D genes are given only for firm matches.

V gene	D gene	CDR3 protein
TRBV6-1	TRBD2	CASNPLAGLAKNIQYF
TRBV20-1	TRBD1	CSARATGTGSTEAFF
TRBV27	TRBD2	CASSLGTIVPGELFF
TRBV2	NA	CASKQGTGNTVYF
TRBV27	NA	CASSPSRETDTQYF
TRBV10-3	NA	CAISVTSVGSSYNEQFF
TRBV7-9	NA	CAGSTIETQYF
TRBV2	NA	CASIGGAIYGYTF
TRBV6-2/TRBV6-3	NA	CASSSSTGSNEQFF
TRBV20-1	TRBD2	CSASGREPSYNEQFF
TRBV29-1	NA	CSSRVGDGYTF
TRBV5-5	NA	CASSPQDIFYEQYF
TRBV5-5	TRBD2	CASSSTSGSPYEQYF
TRBV19	TRBD2	CATGTSRGEQFF
TRBV14	NA	CASSQFLADTQYF
TRBV3-1	NA	CASSQVLGIEAFF
TRBV6-5	NA	CASSYSGWGRGGYEQYF
TRBV11-1	TRBD1	CALKDRATGELFF
TRBV28	NA	CASSLSGHTDTQYF
TRBV13	NA	CASSLGLVTYEQYF
TRBV7-2	TRBD1	CASSNRQGMYNEQFF
TRBV5-1	NA	CASSLDPVTGNTIYF
TRBV7-2	NA	CASSFDGRLQDTQYF
TRBV12-3/TRBV12-4	TRBD1	CASRQGVRGTDTQYF
TRBV6-1	TRBD1	CASRSTGHYTF
TRBV20-1	NA	CSAEQVPNTEAFF
TRBV6-1	NA	CASRLTGTSYEQYF
TRBV11-3	NA	CASSFPSTGLSGNTIYF
TRBV25-1	NA	CASSDVLETQYF
TRBV6-1	NA	CASSFFGPETQYF
TRBV2	TRBD2	CASSPQGLAANEQFF
TRBV6-2/TRBV6-3	TRBD1	CASSYSMTGSSTRSSYEQYF
TRBV27	NA	CASSPRSLREQYF
TRBV30	NA	CAAMREVGSEAFF
TRBV10-3	NA	CAIKMSQDLYGYTF
TRBV6-2/TRBV6-3	NA	CASTETALQYGYTF
TRBV29-1	TRBD2	CSVSLASGVPASQYF
TRBV18	TRBD1	CASSHITGEYEQYF
TRBV20-1	NA	CSASGAQAQYGYTF
TRBV27	NA	CASSLGAARNSPLHF
TRBV5-4	TRBD2	CASSRKGAGGPQTYNEQFF
TRBV11-2	NA	CASSHGGGTAGQYF
TRBV28	TRBD2	CASSALAGVALSVETQYF
TRBV6-2/TRBV6-3	NA	CAGRTRQEPYSNQPQHF
TRBV2	NA	CASQRTGGGVNTGELFF
TRBV7-9	NA	CASSRQDQPQHF
TRBV12-3/TRBV12-4	TRBD1	CASRPSQQGAYSYEQYF
TRBV12-3/TRBV12-4	NA	CASSVVNLGGELFF
TRBV7-8	NA	CASSLFDYRSYNEQFF
TRBV12-3/TRBV12-4	NA	CASSLGRGGYEQFF